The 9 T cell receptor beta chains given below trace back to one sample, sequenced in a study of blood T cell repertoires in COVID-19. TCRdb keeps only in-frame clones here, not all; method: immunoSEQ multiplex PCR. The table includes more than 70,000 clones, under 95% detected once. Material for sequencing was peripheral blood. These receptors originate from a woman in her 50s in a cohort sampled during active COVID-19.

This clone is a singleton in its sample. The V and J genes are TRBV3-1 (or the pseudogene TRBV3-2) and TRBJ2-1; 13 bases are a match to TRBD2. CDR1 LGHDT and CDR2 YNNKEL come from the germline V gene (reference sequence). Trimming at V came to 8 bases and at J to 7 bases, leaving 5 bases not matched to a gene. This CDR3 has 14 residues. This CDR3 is CASGLAGVANEQFF. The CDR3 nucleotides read TGTGCCAGCGGACTAGCGGGAGTAGCTAATGAGCAGTTCTTC.

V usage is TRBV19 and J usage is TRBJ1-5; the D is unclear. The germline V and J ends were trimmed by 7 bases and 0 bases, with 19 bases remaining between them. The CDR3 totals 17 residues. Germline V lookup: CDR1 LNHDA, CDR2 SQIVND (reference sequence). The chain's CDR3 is CASKSQVGGYSNQPQHF. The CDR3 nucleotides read TGTGCCAGTAAATCCCAGGTCGGAGGTTATAGCAATCAGCCCCAGCATTTT.

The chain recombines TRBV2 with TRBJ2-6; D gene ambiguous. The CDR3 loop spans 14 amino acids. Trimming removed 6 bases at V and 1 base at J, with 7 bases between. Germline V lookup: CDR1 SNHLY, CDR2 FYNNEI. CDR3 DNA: TGTGCCAGCAGACTATTATCTGGGGCCAACGTCCTGACTTTC. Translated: CASRLLSGANVLTF.

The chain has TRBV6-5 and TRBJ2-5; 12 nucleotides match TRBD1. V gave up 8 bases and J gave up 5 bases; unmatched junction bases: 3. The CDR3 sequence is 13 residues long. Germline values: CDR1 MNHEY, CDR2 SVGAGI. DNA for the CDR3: TGTGCCAGCGGGACAGGGGGCGCGGAGACCCAGTACTTC. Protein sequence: CASGTGGAETQYF.

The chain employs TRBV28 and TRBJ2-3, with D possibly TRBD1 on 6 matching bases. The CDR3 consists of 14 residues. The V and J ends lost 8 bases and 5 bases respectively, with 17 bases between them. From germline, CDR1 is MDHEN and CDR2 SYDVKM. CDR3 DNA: TGTGCCAGCTGGGAGCAGGGGAAAGTAGATACGCAGTATTTT. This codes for CASWEQGKVDTQYF.

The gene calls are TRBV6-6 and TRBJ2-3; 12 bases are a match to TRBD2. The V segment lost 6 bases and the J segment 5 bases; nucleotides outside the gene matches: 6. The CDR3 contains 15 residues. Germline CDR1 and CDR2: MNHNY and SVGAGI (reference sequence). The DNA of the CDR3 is TGTGCCAGCAGCCGACTAGCGGGAGCCGGAGATACGCAGTATTTT. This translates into CASSRLAGAGDTQYF.

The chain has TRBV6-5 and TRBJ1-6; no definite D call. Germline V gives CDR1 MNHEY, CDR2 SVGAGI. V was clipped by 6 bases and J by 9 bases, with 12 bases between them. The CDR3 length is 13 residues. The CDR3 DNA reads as TGTGCCAGCAGAAGGGAGGCGGGTTCACCCCTCCACTTT. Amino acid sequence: CASRREAGSPLHF.

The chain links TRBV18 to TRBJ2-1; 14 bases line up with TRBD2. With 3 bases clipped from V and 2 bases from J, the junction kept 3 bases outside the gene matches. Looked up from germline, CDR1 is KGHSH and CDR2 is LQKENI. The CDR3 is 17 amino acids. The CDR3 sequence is CASSPGLAGVAYNEQFF. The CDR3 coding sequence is TGTGCCAGCTCACCGGGACTAGCGGGAGTCGCCTACAATGAGCAGTTCTTC.

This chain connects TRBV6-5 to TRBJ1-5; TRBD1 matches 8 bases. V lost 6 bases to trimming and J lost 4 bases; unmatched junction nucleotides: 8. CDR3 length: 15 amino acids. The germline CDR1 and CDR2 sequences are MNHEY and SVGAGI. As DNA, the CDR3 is TGTGCCAGCAGGGCCGGGACAGGCATAAATCAGCCCCAGCATTTT. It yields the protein CASRAGTGINQPQHF.